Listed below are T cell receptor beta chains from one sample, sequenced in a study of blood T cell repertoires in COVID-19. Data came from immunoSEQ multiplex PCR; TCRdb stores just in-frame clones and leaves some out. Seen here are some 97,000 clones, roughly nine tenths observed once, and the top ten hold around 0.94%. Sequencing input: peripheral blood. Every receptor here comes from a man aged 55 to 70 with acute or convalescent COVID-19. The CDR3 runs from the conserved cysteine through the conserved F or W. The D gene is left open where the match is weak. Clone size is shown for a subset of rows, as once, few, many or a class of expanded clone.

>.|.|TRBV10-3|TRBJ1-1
TGTGCCATCAGTGATGGTACAGATGAAGCTTTCTTT
CAISDGTDEAFF
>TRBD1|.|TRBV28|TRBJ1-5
TGTGCCAGCAGCTTTTCAAGGGGACAGGGGGCCCCCCAGCATTTT
CASSFSRGQGAPQHF
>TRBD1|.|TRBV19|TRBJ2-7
TGTGCCAGTAGTCCCAGGGACAGGGAAAACGAGCAGTACTTC
CASSPRDRENEQYF
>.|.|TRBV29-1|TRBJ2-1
TGCAGCGTCCGACAGAGGACGCAGTTCTTC
CSVRQRTQFF
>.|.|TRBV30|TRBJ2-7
TGTGCCTGGAGTTCGTTTCGGGGAGGAAGCTCCTACGAGCAGTACTTC
CAWSSFRGGSSYEQYF
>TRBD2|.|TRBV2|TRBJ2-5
TGTGCCAGCACGGGGGGTAGCGGGAGGGGTGTGGAGACCCAGTACTTC
CASTGGSGRGVETQYF
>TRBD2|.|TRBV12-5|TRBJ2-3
TGTGCTAGTGGTAGGGGACTAGCGGGTGTCACAGATACGCAGTATTTT
CASGRGLAGVTDTQYF
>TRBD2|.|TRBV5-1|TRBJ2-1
TGCGCCAGCAGCAGAGAGGGACTAGGGTGGGGCGGTGGGCAGTTCTTC
CASSREGLGWGGGQFF
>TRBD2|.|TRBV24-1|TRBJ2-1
TGTGCCACCACGGCCGGGGGGGGGATAACTGAGCAGTTCTTC
CATTAGGGITEQFF
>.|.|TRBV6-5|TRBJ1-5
TGTGCCAGCAGTTACTCGAACGGGAATCAGCCCCAGCATTTT
CASSYSNGNQPQHF
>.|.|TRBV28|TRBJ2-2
TGTGCCAGCAGGGGGGGAGGTGGTACCGGGGAGCTGTTTTTT
CASRGGGGTGELFF
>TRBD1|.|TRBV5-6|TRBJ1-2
TGTGCCAGCAGCCCGGGACAGGGCGGCCTCTATGGCTACACCTTC
CASSPGQGGLYGYTF
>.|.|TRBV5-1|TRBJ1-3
TGCGCCAGCAGCCAAGGACAGGGAAACACCATATATTTT
CASSQGQGNTIYF
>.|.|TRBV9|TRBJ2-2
TGTGCCAGCAGCTTCCGAAGACAGAACACCGGGGAGCTGTTTTTT
CASSFRRQNTGELFF
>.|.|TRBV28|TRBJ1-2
TGTGCCAGCAGTTTACCCTACAGGGTCGGCTACACCTTC
CASSLPYRVGYTF
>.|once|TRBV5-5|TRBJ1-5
TGTGCCAGCACACTGGGGCAGGGCGGTCAGCCCCAGCATTTT
CASTLGQGGQPQHF
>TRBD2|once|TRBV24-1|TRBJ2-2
TGTGCCACCAGTGATGCTAGCGGTAGGAACACCGGGGAGCTGTTTTTT
CATSDASGRNTGELFF
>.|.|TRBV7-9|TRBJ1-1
TGTGCCAGCAGCTTAGCGTGGGGGCCTGAAGCTTTCTTT
CASSLAWGPEAFF
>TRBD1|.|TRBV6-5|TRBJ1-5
TGTGCCAGCGGGACAGGGGTCGGCAATCAGCCCCAGCATTTT
CASGTGVGNQPQHF
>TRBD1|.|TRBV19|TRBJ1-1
TGTGCCAGTAGTGTTACAGGGGCGGGCACTGAAGCTTTCTTT
CASSVTGAGTEAFF
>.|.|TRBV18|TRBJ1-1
TGTGCCAGCTCAACAATTAGGACGGCTAGCGACACTGAAGCTTTCTTT
CASSTIRTASDTEAFF
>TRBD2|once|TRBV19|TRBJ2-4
TGTGCCAGTAGTCAGTACGTTGCGGGAGTCAGTCTAAGGGCCAAAAACATTCAGTACTTC
CASSQYVAGVSLRAKNIQYF
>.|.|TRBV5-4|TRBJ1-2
TGTGCCAGCAGCTTGATATCTATGCCGCTTTTGGGCTACACCTTC
CASSLISMPLLGYTF
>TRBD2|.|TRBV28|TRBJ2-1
TGTGCCAGCAGTTTAATCACTAGCGGGGTTAGGGAGCAGTTCTTC
CASSLITSGVREQFF
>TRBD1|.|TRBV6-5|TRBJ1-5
TGTGCCGCTTCGGCGGGACAGCAAGGCAATCAGCCCCAGCATTTT
CAASAGQQGNQPQHF
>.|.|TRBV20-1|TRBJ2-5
TGCAGTGCTAGTCTCCCCGGGTCTAGGCAAATTGAGACCCAGTACTTC
CSASLPGSRQIETQYF
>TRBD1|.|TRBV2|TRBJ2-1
TGTGCCAGCACCGCGGACAGGCGCTCCTACAATGAGCAGTTCTTC
CASTADRRSYNEQFF
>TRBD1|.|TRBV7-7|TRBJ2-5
TGTGCTAGCAGCTCCGGGACAGGGGCGCAAGAGACCCAGTACTTC
CASSSGTGAQETQYF
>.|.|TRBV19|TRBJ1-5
TGTGCCAGTACCCCGACACGTAATAGCAATCAGCCCCAGCATTTT
CASTPTRNSNQPQHF
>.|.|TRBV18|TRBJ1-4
TGTGCCAGCTCACCATTAAGGGACTCAGTGGTGTTTTTT
CASSPLRDSVVFF
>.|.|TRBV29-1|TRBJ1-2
TGCAGCGTTGAAGAGGGGTCTCCCCCGGGAGGCTACACCTTC
CSVEEGSPPGGYTF
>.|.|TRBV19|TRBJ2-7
TGTGCCAGTAGTATGGTAGCTGGTATCTACGAGCAGTACTTC
CASSMVAGIYEQYF
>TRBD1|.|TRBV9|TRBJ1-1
TGTGCCAGCAGCTCCGGGACAGGGAGTGGGAACACTGAAGCTTTCTTT
CASSSGTGSGNTEAFF
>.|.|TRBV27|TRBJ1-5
TGTGCCAGCAGTCGCCACATGTTACAGCCCCAGCATTTT
CASSRHMLQPQHF
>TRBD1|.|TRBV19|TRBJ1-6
TGTGCCAGTAGTTTCCTAGACAGGGCGGATTCACCCCTCCACTTT
CASSFLDRADSPLHF
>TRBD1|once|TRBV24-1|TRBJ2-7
TGTGCCACCAGTGACCCGGGACAGGGTTACGAGCAGTACTTC
CATSDPGQGYEQYF
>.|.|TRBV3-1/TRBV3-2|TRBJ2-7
TGTGCCAGCAGCCAAGGTAGGACTCCTTCCTACGAGCAGTACTTC
CASSQGRTPSYEQYF
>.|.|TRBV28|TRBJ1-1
TGTGCCAGCAGTTTCACGGGTACCACTGAAGCTTTCTTT
CASSFTGTTEAFF
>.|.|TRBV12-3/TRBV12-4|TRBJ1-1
TGTGCCAGCAGCCCGAGGGTGAACACTGAAGCTTTCTTT
CASSPRVNTEAFF
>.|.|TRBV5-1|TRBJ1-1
TGCGCCAGCAGCTCCTTTGCGGGACGTATGAACACTGAAGCTTTCTTT
CASSSFAGRMNTEAFF
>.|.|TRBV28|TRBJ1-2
TGTGCCAGCAGTTTGAGGGTTTATGGCTACACCTTC
CASSLRVYGYTF
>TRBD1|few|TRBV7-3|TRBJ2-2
TGTGCCAGCAGCCCACAGGGGGCGCTCACCGGGGAGCTGTTTTTT
CASSPQGALTGELFF
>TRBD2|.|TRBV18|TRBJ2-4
TGTGCCAGCATCCCGCGGGAGGCCAAAAACATTCAGTACTTC
CASIPREAKNIQYF
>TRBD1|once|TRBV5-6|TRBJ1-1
TGTGCCAGCAGCTTGGAGCGGACAGGGTTCACTGAAGCTTTCTTT
CASSLERTGFTEAFF
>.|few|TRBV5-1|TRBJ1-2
TGCGCCAGCAGCTTCGACAGTAACTATGGCTACACCTTC
CASSFDSNYGYTF
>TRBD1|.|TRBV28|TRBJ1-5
TGTGCCAGCAGTTTTGGTGACAGGGGTAATCAGCCCCAGCATTTT
CASSFGDRGNQPQHF
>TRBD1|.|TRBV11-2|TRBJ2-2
TGTGCCAGCACCGGACAGGGGAGCACCGGGGAGCTGTTTTTT
CASTGQGSTGELFF